Sequencing of this T cell receptor (beta chain) was carried out in a study of graft-versus-host responses after intestinal transplantation. Comment on this clone: Its antigen is undetermined.

Sequenced by immunoSEQ multiplex PCR; TCRdb stores in-frame clones only, minus some. The sample includes approximately 90,000 clones, about nine tenths of them seen just once. The CDR3 is 13 amino acids. Germline trimming cut 8 bases from V and 7 bases from J; bases unmatched to any gene: 9. The germline V gene encodes CDR1 LNHDA and CDR2 SQIVND (reference sequence). The J gene is TRBJ2-7, the V gene TRBV19; 9 nucleotides agree with TRBD1. The starting material was unstimulated CD4+ T cells sorted from spleen or lymph node cells, obtained before transplant. This receptor was identified in a human donor who was the organ donor for an intestinal transplant. In DNA, the CDR3 is TGTGCCAGTCAGGACAGGGGCCTGGGGGAGCAGTACTTC. Residues: CASQDRGLGEQYF.